The 2 T cell receptor beta chains listed next were all sequenced from one sample in a study of blood T cell dynamics during melanoma immunotherapy. Time point reported: pre-treatment baseline. Some clones are missing from TCRdb's copy, which holds only in-frame ones; the method was immunoSEQ multiplex PCR. Of about 560 clones in the sample, almost 85% are singletons; the top ten hold 45% to 50%. Sample: blood, taken from a patient treated with checkpoint blockade. These receptors all come from a human donor with melanoma. Some clones in this sample may be carry-over from other donors' samples.

The CDR3 bases are TGTGCCAGCAGCTTAGGACGGGGAACCTACGAGCAGTACTTC. Protein product: CASSLGRGTYEQYF. The chain is built from TRBV7-2 and TRBJ2-7; possibly TRBD2 for D (5 bases). The CDR3 totals 14 residues. The V gene's germline CDR1 is SGHTA and CDR2 FQGNSA. Trimming stripped 1 base from V and 2 bases from J, with 9 bases between.

This clone has more than one count but fewer than ten. The chain carries TRBV27 and TRBJ2-3, with a tentative D call TRBD1 (5 bases). V lost 5 bases to trimming and J lost 0 bases, with 12 bases between them. Per the germline V gene, CDR1 is MNHEY and CDR2 is SMNVEV (reference sequence). The CDR3 sequence is 15 residues long. CDR3 sequence (DNA): TGTGCCAGCAGTCCCATGGCAGGGAGCACAGATACGCAGTATTTT. This translates into CASSPMAGSTDTQYF.